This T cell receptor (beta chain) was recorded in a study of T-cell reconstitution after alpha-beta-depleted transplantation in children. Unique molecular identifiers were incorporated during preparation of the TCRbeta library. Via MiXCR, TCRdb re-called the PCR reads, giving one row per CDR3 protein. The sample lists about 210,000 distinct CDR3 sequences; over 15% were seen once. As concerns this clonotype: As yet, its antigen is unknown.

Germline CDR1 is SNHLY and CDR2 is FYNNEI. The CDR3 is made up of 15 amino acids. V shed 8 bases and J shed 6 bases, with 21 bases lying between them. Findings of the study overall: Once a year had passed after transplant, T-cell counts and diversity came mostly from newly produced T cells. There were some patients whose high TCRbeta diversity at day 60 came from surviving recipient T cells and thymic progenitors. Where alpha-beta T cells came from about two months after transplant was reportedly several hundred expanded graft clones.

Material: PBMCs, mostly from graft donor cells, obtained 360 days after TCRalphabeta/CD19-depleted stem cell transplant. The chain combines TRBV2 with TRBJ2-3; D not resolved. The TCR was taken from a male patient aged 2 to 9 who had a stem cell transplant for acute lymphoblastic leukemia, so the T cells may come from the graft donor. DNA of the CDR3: TGTGCCAGCCTCCCTAATTCAGGTGTTCCGGATACGCAGTATTTT. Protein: CASLPNSGVPDTQYF.